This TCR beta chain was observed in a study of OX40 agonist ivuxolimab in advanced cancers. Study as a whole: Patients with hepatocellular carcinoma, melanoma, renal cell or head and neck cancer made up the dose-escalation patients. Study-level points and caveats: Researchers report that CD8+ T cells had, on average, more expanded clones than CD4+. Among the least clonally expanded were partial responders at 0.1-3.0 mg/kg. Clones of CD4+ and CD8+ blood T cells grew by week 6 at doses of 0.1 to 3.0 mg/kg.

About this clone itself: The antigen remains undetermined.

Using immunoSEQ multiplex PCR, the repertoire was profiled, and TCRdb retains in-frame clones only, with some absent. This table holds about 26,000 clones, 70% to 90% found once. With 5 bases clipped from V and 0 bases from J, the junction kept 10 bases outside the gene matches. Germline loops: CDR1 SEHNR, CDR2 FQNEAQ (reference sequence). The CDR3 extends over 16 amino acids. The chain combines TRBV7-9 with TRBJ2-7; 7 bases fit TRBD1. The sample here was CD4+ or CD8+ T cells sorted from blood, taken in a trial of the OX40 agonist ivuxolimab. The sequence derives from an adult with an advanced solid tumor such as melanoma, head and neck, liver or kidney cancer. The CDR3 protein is CASSPTLGTASYEQYF. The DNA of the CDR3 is TGTGCCAGCAGCCCAACGTTGGGGACAGCCTCCTACGAGCAGTACTTC.